This T cell receptor beta chain stems from a study of regulatory T cells in long-lasting Graves disease. Time point noted: newly diagnosed GD, antithyroid drugs for less than 3 months. RNA extracted from PBMCs served as the sequencing template. Libraries of TCR beta came from iRepertoire HTBI primers plus Arm-PCR of CDR3 regions. MiXCR, applied by TCRdb to the multiplex PCR reads, yields one record per CDR3 protein. Of a few hundred thousand distinct CDR3 sequences listed, about 10% were seen once; the top ten hold approximately 17%. This clonotype showed up many times. V dropped 6 bases and J dropped 8 bases, with 26 bases sitting between them. CDR3 length: 18 amino acids. In germline, CDR1 is MNHNS, CDR2 SASEGT. These data were also reused for a study on T cells in Graves' hyperthyroidism and ophthalmopathy.

This TCR derives from a woman between 18 and 29 years old with Graves disease. The chain uses TRBV6-1 and TRBJ1-6; TRBD1 is a possible D gene (5 bases). The source material was peripheral blood mononuclear cells (PBMCs), sampled at new diagnosis, from a patient treated with antithyroid drugs. The CDR3 DNA reads as TGTGCCAGCAGAGGACAATCTGACACCCTTATTGATCATTCACCCCTCCACTTT. This sequence encodes CASRGQSDTLIDHSPLHF.